The 26 T cell receptor beta chains presented below share a single source sample, sequenced in a study of T cells expressing NK-cell markers. One entry per CDR3 protein, without DNA, is what TCRdb gives after re-calling the 5' RACE reads. Its clone listing holds some 140,000 distinct CDR3 sequences. Sequences were obtained from blood T cells: a sorted CD56 or NKG2C T cell subset, CD4+ or CD8+ T cells, or bulk PBMC T cells (not recorded which). The receptors here all came from a woman aged 45-65 years in good health.

The CDR3 sequence: CASSLDSPINEQFF. The rearrangement links TRBV5-4 to TRBJ2-1; the D gene TCRdb calls, TRBD1, cannot be checked with no DNA. The CDR3 loop spans 14 amino acids. CDR1 is SGHNT and CDR2 is YYREEE in the germline V gene (reference sequence).

The chain employs TRBV4-2 and TRBJ2-3. The CDR3 covers 14 residues. CDR1 and CDR2 from the germline V gene are LGHNA and YNFKEQ. The CDR3 region is CASSQIGLADTQYF.

The rearrangement uses TRBV27 and TRBJ2-4. CDR3 size: 12 residues. From germline, CDR1 is MNHEY and CDR2 SMNVEV (reference sequence). This chain's CDR3 is CAVRDGENIQYF.

The V gene is TRBV6-2 or TRBV6-3, the J gene TRBJ2-3; TCRdb proposes TRBD2, but this gene call is untestable without DNA. CDR1 MNHEY and CDR2 SVGEGT come from the germline V gene. The CDR3 has 16 residues. This CDR3 is CASSYSKRDYTDTQYF.

The chain combines TRBV7-8 with TRBJ1-5. The CDR3 consists of 16 residues. Germline-derived CDR1 and CDR2 are SGHVS and FQNEAQ. The CDR3 loop is CASSLEGGQGSQPQHF.

This sequence joins TRBV9 and TRBJ2-1; TCRdb calls TRBD2, which cannot be checked without DNA. The germline CDR1 and CDR2 sequences are SGDLS and YYNGEE. This CDR3 is 19 amino acids long. CDR3 region: CASSERGPRISGSGGEQFF.

The rearrangement links TRBV14 to TRBJ2-5; TCRdb selects TRBD1, and the lack of DNA leaves this call unchecked. There are 13 residues in the CDR3. Germline V gives CDR1 SGHDN, CDR2 FVKESK. CDR3 amino acids: CASTGATQETQYF.

The chain is built from TRBV7-9 and TRBJ2-1. The CDR3 contains 15 residues. Germline V gene lookup returns CDR1 SEHNR and CDR2 FQNEAQ (reference sequence). CDR3 residues: CASSSDRASYNEQFF.

The chain links TRBV7-2 to TRBJ2-1; TCRdb designates TRBD2, a call that cannot be tested without DNA. The V gene's germline CDR1 is SGHTA and CDR2 FQGNSA. The CDR3 length is 17 residues. This CDR3 reads CASSLGSLGDQYNEQFF.

The chain employs TRBV7-2 and TRBJ2-7. The CDR3 is made up of 16 amino acids. The germline CDR1 and CDR2 sequences are SGHTA and FQGNSA. The CDR3 protein is CASSDRWVGATYEQYF.

This chain connects TRBV12-3 or TRBV12-4 to TRBJ1-5; there is no DNA to check the TCRdb D call of TRBD1. The CDR3 has 14 residues. This chain's CDR3 is CASSYRASNQPQHF.

The V and J genes are TRBV7-8 and TRBJ1-5. This CDR3 contains 15 residues. Germline values: CDR1 SGHVS, CDR2 FQNEAQ. The CDR3: CASSLEIIQRQPQHF.

The rearrangement links TRBV7-6 to TRBJ2-1; the D call from TCRdb, TRBD1, cannot be confirmed without DNA. Germline CDR1 SGHVS, CDR2 FNYEAQ. The CDR3 has 16 residues. The chain's CDR3 is CASSLASFGRYNEQFF. The whole variable domain, filled in from reference TRBV7-6 and TRBJ2-1, reads GAGVSQSPRYKVTKRGQDVALRCDPISGHVSLYWYRQALGQGPEFLTYFNYEAQQDKSGLPNDRFSAERPEGSISTLTIQRTEQRDSAMYRCASSLASFGRYNEQFFGPGTRLTVL.

The V call is TRBV24-1, the J call TRBJ2-3; there is no DNA to check the TCRdb D call of TRBD1. Germline CDR1 reads KGHDR; CDR2 reads SFDVKD. The CDR3 has 19 residues. This CDR3 is CATSAGRTAQFDSTDTQYF.

The CDR3 here is CSVEADSTDTQYF. The chain uses TRBV29-1 and TRBJ2-3. CDR3 length: 13 amino acids. Germline V gene sequence: CDR1 SQVTM, CDR2 ANQGSEA.

The chain recombines TRBV3-1 with TRBJ2-1. Germline V CDR1 and CDR2: LGHDT, YNNKEL (reference sequence). This CDR3 is built from 13 residues. The CDR3 loop reads CASSFTMENEQFF.

The rearrangement links TRBV7-9 to TRBJ2-2; there is no DNA to check the TCRdb D call of TRBD1. The CDR3 sequence is 16 residues long. Germline CDR1 SEHNR, CDR2 FQNEAQ (reference sequence). The CDR3 sequence is CASSRRKGQDDGELFF. Supplemented by reference TRBV7-9 and TRBJ2-2, the full variable domain reads DTGVSQNPRHKITKRGQNVTFRCDPISEHNRLYWYRQTLGQGPEFLTYFQNEAQLEKSRLLSDRFSAERPKGSFSTLEIQRTEQGDSAMYLCASSRRKGQDDGELFFGEGSRLTVL.

This chain joins TRBV12-3 or TRBV12-4 and TRBJ1-2. This CDR3 contains 12 residues. CDR3 sequence: CAGGDSNYGYTF.

The rearrangement links TRBV30 to TRBJ1-1. The germline CDR1 and CDR2 sequences are GTSNPN and SVGIG (reference sequence). The length of the CDR3 is 12 residues. The CDR3 sequence: CACREGYTEAFF.

CDR3 region: CASSDRDDYGYTF. The chain recombines TRBV6-4 with TRBJ1-2; TCRdb's D gene call, TRBD1, goes unchecked for lack of DNA. The CDR3 runs 13 residues. Germline V lookup: CDR1 MRHNA, CDR2 SNTAGT.

The chain uses TRBV20-1 and TRBJ2-1; TCRdb designates TRBD2, a call that cannot be tested without DNA. CDR3 size: 11 residues. CDR1 and CDR2 (germline): DFQATT, SNEGSKA (reference sequence). Here the CDR3 reads CSALALNEQFF.

The chain links TRBV5-1 to TRBJ2-3; TCRdb indicates TRBD2, and absent DNA this call remains unverified. The CDR3 consists of 18 residues. Germline V gene sequence: CDR1 SGHRS, CDR2 YFSETQ. CDR3 sequence: CASSLGTASGRYSDTQYF.

The chain is built from TRBV20-1 and TRBJ2-7; as DNA is missing, the TRBD2 call by TCRdb cannot be tested. The germline V gene has CDR1 DFQATT and CDR2 SNEGSKA (reference sequence). CDR3 size: 14 residues. CDR3 loop: CSAQNRDFSYEQYF.

The chain links TRBV12-3 or TRBV12-4 to TRBJ2-1; TCRdb designates TRBD2, a call that cannot be tested without DNA. There are 17 residues in the CDR3. This CDR3 is CASSQGVGLVEGIGQFF.

The chain recombines TRBV2 with TRBJ2-1. The CDR3 length is 12 residues. The germline CDR1 and CDR2 sequences are SNHLY and FYNNEI. CDR3 in amino acids: CASSSFIDEQFF. The full variable domain, its missing parts supplied by reference TRBV2 and TRBJ2-1, is EPEVTQTPSHQVTQMGQEVILRCVPISNHLYFYWYRQILGQKVEFLVSFYNNEISEKSEIFDDQFSVERPDGSNFTLKIRSTKLEDSAMYFCASSSFIDEQFFGPGTRLTVL.

The chain joins TRBV15 to TRBJ2-1. Germline values: CDR1 LNHNV, CDR2 YYDKDF (reference sequence). The CDR3 spans 13 residues. The CDR3 reads CATSRGDYNEQFF.